These 18 T cell receptor beta chains share one sample of origin, sequenced in a study of blood T cell repertoires in COVID-19. The repertoire was sequenced with immunoSEQ multiplex PCR; TCRdb's copy has only in-frame clones and lacks some. This sample has 200,000 to 250,000 clones, with roughly four fifths found just once. Material: PBMCs or T cells enriched from blood (not recorded which). The receptors derive from a woman aged 60-75 years who had recovered from COVID-19.

V usage is TRBV2 and J usage is TRBJ1-2; weak D call: TRBD1 (5 bases). V was clipped by 2 bases and J by 5 bases, with 12 bases between them. This CDR3 contains 14 residues. In germline, CDR1 is SNHLY, CDR2 FYNNEI. CDR3: CASSERVGGYGYTF. DNA of the CDR3: TGTGCCAGCAGTGAAAGGGTTGGGGGGTATGGCTACACCTTC.

V gene TRBV29-1 combines with J gene TRBJ2-2, with D tentatively TRBD2 (6 bases). V was clipped by 5 bases and J by 3 bases, with 13 bases between them. The CDR3 sequence is 14 residues long. CDR1 is SQVTM, CDR2 ANQGSEA, per germline. CDR3 nucleotide sequence: TGCAGCGTTCAGGGACTTGGGGACACCGGGGAGCTGTTTTTT. This encodes CSVQGLGDTGELFF.

In its sample, this clone was seen a few times. J is TRBJ1-1 and V is TRBV4-3; D not resolved. CDR1 and CDR2 (germline): LGHNA, YSLEER. This CDR3 has 13 amino acids. V was trimmed by 5 bases and J by 1 base, leaving 8 bases between them. The CDR3 sequence: CASSYTRNTEAFF. The CDR3 nucleotides are TGCGCCAGCAGCTATACAAGGAACACTGAAGCTTTCTTT.

For the CDR3, the DNA is TGCGCCAGCAGCTTGGGTACAGGGCAGGATGAAAAACTGTTTTTT. Its translation: CASSLGTGQDEKLFF. The chain recombines TRBV5-1 with TRBJ1-4; TRBD1 might be the D (6 bases). The CDR3 sequence is 15 residues long. V was shortened by 0 bases and J by 6 bases, with 12 bases between the two germline ends. Germline values: CDR1 SGHRS, CDR2 YFSETQ.

The chain combines TRBV10-3 with TRBJ2-1; D gene unclear. The V gene lost 3 bases and the J gene lost 0 bases, with 15 bases spanning the gap. The germline V gene encodes CDR1 ENHRY and CDR2 SYGVKD. The CDR3 has 17 amino acids. The CDR3 spells CAISDITQKSSYNEQFF. CDR3 nucleotides: TGTGCCATCAGTGATATAACTCAAAAAAGCTCCTACAATGAGCAGTTCTTC.

The J gene is TRBJ1-2, the V gene TRBV28, with 11 bases matching TRBD1. With V trimmed by 7 bases and J by 5 bases, 15 bases remained unmatched. Germline V gene data show CDR1 as MDHEN and CDR2 as SYDVKM. The length of the CDR3 is 17 residues. The CDR3 reads CASNPGQGVFGGYGYTF. DNA for the CDR3: TGTGCCAGCAACCCGGGACAGGGGGTTTTTGGGGGATATGGCTACACCTTC.

The genes are TRBV7-2 and TRBJ2-5; D gene uncertain. The CDR3 spans 13 residues. V was cut by 1 base and J by 2 bases, with 5 bases left in between. In germline, CDR1 is SGHTA, CDR2 FQGNSA. CDR3 sequence: CASSLGQQETQYF. Written as DNA, the CDR3 is TGTGCCAGCAGCTTAGGGCAGCAAGAGACCCAGTACTTC.

This clone has just a few counts. The V and J genes are TRBV21-1 and TRBJ1-2; TRBD1, the table's D call, was not compared with the DNA. TRBV21-1 is deemed a pseudogene. CDR3 length: 15 amino acids. As DNA, the CDR3 is TGTGCCAGCAGCAAAAGCCGGGACAGTAGCTATGGCTACACCTTC. Amino acid sequence: CASSKSRDSSYGYTF.

V is TRBV5-1 and J is TRBJ2-6; D remains unclear. This CDR3 is built from 17 residues. V lost 6 bases to trimming and J lost 0 bases, with 16 bases between them. Germline V gene sequence: CDR1 SGHRS, CDR2 YFSETQ. The CDR3 sequence: CASIAEPLASGANVLTF. The CDR3 coding sequence is TGCGCCAGCATCGCAGAACCTTTAGCCTCTGGGGCCAACGTCCTGACTTTC.

This chain uses TRBV3-1 (or the pseudogene TRBV3-2) with TRBJ1-1; 11 bases are a match to TRBD1. J gave up 7 bases and V 5 bases, and 0 bases lay outside the gene matches. Germline lookup yields CDR1 LGHDT and CDR2 YNNKEL (reference sequence). This CDR3 is built from 12 residues. CDR3 nucleotide sequence: TGTGCCAGCAGCGGGACAGGGGGTGAAGCTTTCTTT. Its protein is CASSGTGGEAFF.

V is TRBV28 and J is TRBJ1-3; D unresolved. Germline V CDR1 and CDR2: MDHEN, SYDVKM. CDR3 length: 15 residues. The V end lost 1 base, the J end lost 3 bases, and 10 bases lay between the germline ends. The CDR3 loop reads CASSLSRTSGNTIYF. As DNA, the CDR3 is TGTGCCAGCAGTTTATCCCGTACAAGTGGAAACACCATATATTTT.

The chain joins TRBV7-3 to TRBJ2-5; 8 bases map to TRBD2. The germline V gene has CDR1 SGHTA and CDR2 FQGTGA. The junction had 3 bases not matched to a gene; V was cut back by 5 bases and J by 7 bases. This CDR3 contains 12 residues. The CDR3 nucleotides are TGTGCCAGCAGCCCCGGGGGGGGGACCCAGTACTTC. Translating it yields CASSPGGGTQYF.

The gene calls are TRBV2 and TRBJ2-3, with 13 nucleotides matching TRBD2. Germline assignment: CDR1 SNHLY and CDR2 FYNNEI. This CDR3 is 18 amino acids long. Germline trimming cut 4 bases from V and 0 bases from J; bases unmatched to any gene: 7. This CDR3 is CASSAGLAGPVSTDTQYF. The CDR3 coding sequence is TGTGCCAGCAGTGCGGGACTAGCGGGACCTGTTAGCACAGATACGCAGTATTTT. Using reference TRBV2 and TRBJ2-3 for the parts outside the CDR3, the full variable domain is EPEVTQTPSHQVTQMGQEVILRCVPISNHLYFYWYRQILGQKVEFLVSFYNNEISEKSEIFDDQFSVERPDGSNFTLKIRSTKLEDSAMYFCASSAGLAGPVSTDTQYFGPGTRLTVL.

A remark on this clone: Other DNA sequences from this sample encode an identical CDR3 as well. The V call is TRBV5-6, the J call TRBJ2-7; TRBD2 aligns across 7 bases. Trimming at V came to 4 bases and at J to 7 bases, leaving 2 bases not matched to a gene. This CDR3 is 11 amino acids long. Germline V gene data show CDR1 as SGHDT and CDR2 as YYEEEE. The CDR3 bases are TGTGCCAGCAGCGGAGCGGGGGAGCAGTACTTC. This sequence encodes CASSGAGEQYF.

This chain joins TRBV20-1 and TRBJ2-7, with 9 bases fitting TRBD2. V lost 3 bases and J lost 4; bases outside the gene matches: 7. There are 14 residues in the CDR3. Germline V lookup: CDR1 DFQATT, CDR2 SNEGSKA (reference sequence). CDR3 in amino acids: CSASRNSGSYEQYF. In nucleotides, the CDR3 is TGCAGTGCTAGTCGTAATAGCGGGAGTTACGAGCAGTACTTC.

The chain has TRBV7-6 and TRBJ2-2, with D hard to call. CDR1 and CDR2 (germline): SGHVS, FNYEAQ. This CDR3 comprises 17 residues. V was pared by 5 bases and J by 3 bases, with 19 bases between. The CDR3: CASSPKPGPSYTGELFF. The CDR3 region has the DNA TGTGCCAGCAGCCCTAAGCCGGGTCCGAGTTACACCGGGGAGCTGTTTTTT.

The chain carries TRBV3-1 (or the pseudogene TRBV3-2) and TRBJ2-1, with 10 bases aligning to TRBD1. The CDR3 has 13 residues. V shed 6 bases, J shed 7 bases, and the junction held 3 bases outside the gene matches. The V gene's germline CDR1 is LGHDT and CDR2 YNNKEL (reference sequence). The DNA for the CDR3 is TGTGCCAGCAGGGGACAGGGGTATAATGAGCAGTTCTTC. This encodes CASRGQGYNEQFF.

This chain connects TRBV7-3 to TRBJ2-5, with 7 bases matching TRBD1. The CDR3 runs 14 residues. The V and J ends lost 5 bases and 0 bases, in that order; junction bases with no gene match: 3. In germline, CDR1 is SGHTA, CDR2 FQGTGA. The CDR3 region has the DNA TGTGCCAGCAGCCCGACAGGGTACCAAGAGACCCAGTACTTC. This translates into CASSPTGYQETQYF.